A single sample gave rise to the 5 T cell receptor beta chains below, sequenced in a study of radiation and T cells in renal cell carcinoma (dated by TCRdb to the early 2020s). Sample time point, as interpreted from the label and publication: blood 2 weeks post-SBRT. Per the publication, the treatment or condition label means: 15 Gy SBRT to primary tumor, nephrectomy 4 weeks later. Libraries came from the immunoSEQ multiplex PCR assay. The clones in this table, taken by TCRdb from immuneACCESS, are in-frame only. Not every clone is retained; where verified, under half of the shortfall comes from an unresolved V gene, and the cause of the rest is unknown. A total of 100,000 to 150,000 clones appear in this sample, approximately 80% of them only once. Of the sample, around 1.8% falls within the top ten clones. The starting material was blood, obtained from a patient whose treatment included radiotherapy and nephrectomy. These receptors originate from a woman in her fifties or sixties with renal cell carcinoma.

As for this clone: Other DNA sequences in the same sample also yield this CDR3. CDR3 sequence: CASSVGEAKNIQYF. CDR3 DNA: TGTGCCAGCAGCGTAGGGGAGGCCAAAAACATTCAGTACTTC. The rearrangement joins TRBV9 to TRBJ2-4; a possible D gene is TRBD2 (5 bases). The V end lost 0 bases, the J end lost 1 base, and 5 bases lay between the germline ends. The CDR3 totals 14 residues. CDR1 and CDR2 (germline): SGDLS, YYNGEE.

The chain carries TRBV4-3 and TRBJ2-1; D may match TRBD1 or TRBD2 (5 bases each). The germline CDR1 and CDR2 sequences are LGHNA and YSLEER. CDR3 length: 17 amino acids. Trimming pared 0 bases from V and 4 bases from J, leaving 16 bases between. The CDR3 region has the DNA TGCGCCAGCAGCCAAGATGGGTGGGGGTTTGGGTACAATGAGCAGTTCTTC. Protein: CASSQDGWGFGYNEQFF.

This sequence joins TRBV7-2 and TRBJ2-2, with D possibly matching TRBD1 (6 bases). The CDR3 runs 15 residues. V shed 1 base and J shed 7 bases, with 13 bases lying between them. Germline values: CDR1 SGHTA, CDR2 FQGNSA. The CDR3 bases are TGTGCCAGCAGCTTAGGTACAGGGCGGAACGGGGAGCTGTTTTTT. As protein: CASSLGTGRNGELFF. Combining the CDR3 with reference TRBV7-2 and TRBJ2-2 gives the whole variable domain GAGVSQSPSNKVTEKGKDVELRCDPISGHTALYWYRQSLGQGLEFLIYFQGNSAPDKSGLPSDRFSAERTGGSVSTLTIQRTQQEDSAVYLCASSLGTGRNGELFFGEGSRLTVL.

The chain recombines TRBV2 with TRBJ2-2; no firm D call. CDR1 SNHLY and CDR2 FYNNEI come from the germline V gene. The CDR3 spans 16 residues. V lost 7 bases and J 1 base, leaving 16 bases between the germline ends. CDR3 residues: CASTDLGPLNTGELFF. The CDR3 region has the DNA TGTGCCAGCACCGACCTGGGCCCCTTGAACACCGGGGAGCTGTTTTTT.

This clone was observed a single time. The V call is TRBV18, the J call TRBJ1-1, with a possible D match to TRBD1 (6 bases). The V gene's germline CDR1 is KGHSH and CDR2 LQKENI. The CDR3 has 14 amino acids. Trimming removed 6 bases at V and 6 bases at J, with 17 bases between. CDR3 in DNA: TGTGCCAGCTCGGAACAGGGAAGTCCGGCTGAAGCTTTCTTT. This sequence encodes CASSEQGSPAEAFF.